This T cell receptor (beta chain) was documented in a study of CD8+ T cells in alopecia areata. Across the whole study: Oral tofacitinib, 5 to 10 mg twice daily, was given in an open-label trial. It was 6 to 18 months of tofacitinib, and then there were 6 months off drug. General study points: Scalp repertoires also include resident alphabeta T cells from normal skin.

V lost 4 bases and J lost 6, with 5 bases in between. Germline loops: CDR1 SQVTM, CDR2 ANQGSEA. CDR3 length: 10 amino acids. Reverse transcribed after extraction, RNA yielded cDNA as the sequencing template. The method was immunoSEQ multiplex PCR; TCRdb's version includes in-frame clones alone and lacks a portion of them. The data hold roughly 250,000 clones, with under 70% observed a single time. This clone was detected only a few times. The antigen is unknown. The chain uses TRBV29-1 and TRBJ2-3; D is ambiguous. The sample was CD4+ T cells sorted from blood, taken at week 0. The TCR sequence derives from a human donor with alopecia areata. For the CDR3, the DNA is TGCAGCGTTGTCGGGGATACGCAGTATTTT. Its translation is CSVVGDTQYF.